The 11 T cell receptor beta chains in this list originate from one sample, sequenced in a study of T cells in localized non-small cell lung cancer. Here immunoSEQ multiplex PCR was the method, and the copy in TCRdb shows in-frame clones only, minus some. The table lists around 92,000 clones, approximately 90% of them singletons. This specimen consisted of PBMCs, obtained before any cancer treatment. The receptors stem from a woman aged 40 to 75 with stage II squamous cell lung carcinoma.

This CDR3 is CASSYSRPHLNTEAFF. The CDR3 DNA is TGTGCCAGCAGTTACTCGCGGCCTCATTTGAACACTGAAGCTTTCTTT. This sequence joins TRBV6-6 and TRBJ1-1; D is unresolved. V was cut by 0 bases and J by 0 bases, with 11 bases left in between. Germline V gives CDR1 MNHNY, CDR2 SVGAGI (reference sequence). The CDR3 covers 16 residues.

The V and J genes are TRBV11-2 and TRBJ1-5, with 7 nucleotides matching TRBD1. This CDR3 is built from 16 residues. Germline V gene sequence: CDR1 SGHAT, CDR2 FQNNGV. J gave up 2 bases and V 0 bases, and 4 bases lay outside the gene matches. CDR3 sequence reads: CASSLERGGGNQPQHF. The CDR3 region has the DNA TGTGCCAGCAGCTTAGAGAGAGGGGGCGGCAATCAGCCCCAGCATTTT. Based on the CDR3 plus reference TRBV11-2 and TRBJ1-5, the full variable domain is EAGVAQSPRYKIIEKRQSVAFWCNPISGHATLYWYQQILGQGPKLLIQFQNNGVVDDSQLPKDRFSAERLKGVDSTLKIQPAKLEDSAVYLCASSLERGGGNQPQHFGDGTRLSIL.

In this sample, this clone turned up once. The chain is built from TRBV27 and TRBJ1-1; no reliable D call. V shed 7 bases and J shed 1 base, with 10 bases lying between them. The CDR3 is made up of 13 amino acids. Germline lookup yields CDR1 MNHEY and CDR2 SMNVEV (reference sequence). The CDR3: CASKLATNTEAFF. CDR3 bases: TGTGCCAGCAAGCTAGCGACGAACACTGAAGCTTTCTTT.

In regard to this clone: Other DNA sequences within the sample encode an identical CDR3. V usage is TRBV6-5 and J usage is TRBJ1-2; 8 bases are shared with TRBD1. This CDR3 has 16 residues. Unmatched junction bases numbered 4, after V lost 0 bases and J lost 1 base. CDR1 MNHEY and CDR2 SVGAGI come from the germline V gene. The CDR3 coding sequence is TGTGCCAGCAGTTACTCGCGCACAGGGGGTAACTATGGCTACACCTTC. This gives the protein CASSYSRTGGNYGYTF.

This chain links TRBV14 with TRBJ1-4; D possibly corresponds to TRBD1 (6 bases). The CDR3 is 15 amino acids. Trimming took 3 bases from V and 4 from J, leaving 12 bases between them. Germline CDR1 and CDR2: SGHDN and FVKESK. CDR3: CASSHLQGLNEKLFF. The CDR3 DNA follows: TGTGCCAGCAGCCATTTGCAGGGGCTTAATGAAAAACTGTTTTTT.

This clone appeared once. This chain joins TRBV6-6 and TRBJ2-3; 7 bases agree with TRBD2. Losses at the gene ends were 2 bases for V and 4 bases for J; bases not matched to a gene: 6. The CDR3 has 15 amino acids. Germline V CDR1 and CDR2: MNHNY, SVGAGI (reference sequence). The CDR3 DNA follows: TGTGCCAGCAGTTACCGAACTAGCGCTCCAGATACGCAGTATTTT. Translated: CASSYRTSAPDTQYF.

The V call is TRBV6-5, the J call TRBJ1-4, with a weak D call TRBD1 (5 bases). CDR3 length: 15 amino acids. Germline CDR1 is MNHEY and CDR2 is SVGAGI. V lost 2 bases, J lost 5 bases, and 12 bases lay in between. CDR3 region: CASSYGAGRNEKLFF. The DNA of the CDR3 is TGTGCCAGCAGTTACGGGGCAGGCAGAAATGAAAAACTGTTTTTT.

Only one count was recorded for this clone. The V and J genes are TRBV12-5 and TRBJ2-7; D possibly corresponds to TRBD1 (6 bases). V gave up 0 bases and J gave up 3 bases, with 18 bases separating them. In germline, CDR1 is LGHNT, CDR2 FRNRAP. The CDR3 length is 17 residues. The CDR3 reads CASGLVRAGAHLYEQYF. DNA for the CDR3: TGTGCTAGTGGTTTGGTACGGGCAGGGGCCCACCTCTACGAGCAGTACTTC.

The chain uses TRBV28 and TRBJ1-3, with D possibly being TRBD1 (5 bases). Germline CDR1 is MDHEN and CDR2 is SYDVKM. The CDR3 covers 15 residues. V was cut by 10 bases and J by 4 bases, with 20 bases left in between. The CDR3 DNA reads as TGTGCCACCCGGGACTCGCGGTCGGGAGGAAACACCATATATTTT. It encodes CATRDSRSGGNTIYF.

V usage is TRBV4-1 and J usage is TRBJ1-2; a possible D gene is TRBD1 (5 bases). Germline V CDR1 and CDR2: MGHRA, YSYEKL. The CDR3 consists of 17 residues. Trimming cost V 4 bases and J 5 bases, with 23 bases left between them. The CDR3 loop reads CASSPRQGTQGIYGYTF. The CDR3 nucleotides are TGCGCCAGCAGCCCGCGACAAGGGACCCAGGGAATTTATGGCTACACCTTC.

This rearrangement joins TRBV27 to TRBJ2-7; TRBD1 might be the D (5 bases). Germline V gives CDR1 MNHEY, CDR2 SMNVEV (reference sequence). The CDR3 sequence is 17 residues long. The V end lost 0 bases, the J end lost 4 bases, and 19 bases lay between the germline ends. The CDR3 spells CASSLSAQGHLRYEQYF. The CDR3 nucleotides are TGTGCCAGCAGTTTATCGGCCCAGGGCCATCTTAGGTACGAGCAGTACTTC.